Following are 3 T cell receptor beta chains from one sample sequenced in a study of blood T cells in healthy people across ages. Then a second PCR, running roughly 7 to 11 cycles, was carried out with a sample-barcoded 5' primer and a J-beta primer mix. TCRdb reprocessed the 5' RACE reads with MiXCR, giving one entry per CDR3 protein. In the table there are approximately 600,000 distinct CDR3 sequences, about 54% of which are singletons. The sample taken for sequencing was blood. These receptors all stem from a man between 60 and 75 years old in good health.

V usage is TRBV12-5 and J usage is TRBJ2-1, with 8 bases fitting TRBD1. Germline loops: CDR1 LGHNT, CDR2 FRNRAP. This CDR3 region has 16 residues. J gave up 0 bases and V 5 bases, and 6 bases lay outside the gene matches. The CDR3 protein is CASGPGQGFSYNEQFF. The CDR3 DNA reads TGTGCTAGTGGTCCCGGACAGGGCTTCTCCTACAATGAGCAGTTCTTC.

This clonotype was observed a handful of times. The CDR3 DNA reads TGCGCCAGCAGCTTGGCCCCACAGGGGGCGTCGGGAAACATTCAGTACTTC. Translating it yields CASSLAPQGASGNIQYF. The chain recombines TRBV5-1 with TRBJ2-4; 9 nucleotides line up with TRBD1. CDR3 size: 17 residues. V lost 0 bases, J lost 6 bases, and 10 bases stayed unmatched. The germline gives CDR1 SGHRS, CDR2 YFSETQ.

J is TRBJ2-5 and V is TRBV29-1, with D perhaps TRBD2 (6 bases). The CDR3 has 14 amino acids. Trimming cost V 3 bases and J 4 bases, with 15 bases left between them. Germline V gives CDR1 SQVTM, CDR2 ANQGSEA. As DNA, the CDR3 is TGCAGCGTTGAGGGCAGGGTGGGGGGAGAGACCCAGTACTTC. It is translated as CSVEGRVGGETQYF. Based on the CDR3 plus reference TRBV29-1 and TRBJ2-5, the full variable domain is SAVISQKPSRDICQRGTSLTIQCQVDSQVTMMFWYRQQPGQSLTLIATANQGSEATYESGFVIDKFPISRPNLTFSTLTVSNMSPEDSSIYLCSVEGRVGGETQYFGPGTRLLVL.